This is a list of T cell receptor beta chains from one sample in a study of vaccination effects on CD4 cells after COVID-19. Generated by immunoSEQ multiplex PCR, the TCRdb table keeps only in-frame clones and is missing some. The profile shows 84,000 or so clones, around four fifths of them singletons. These TCRs are of unknown antigen specificity. The sample was CD4+ T cells from PBMCs cultured with HCoV-OC43 spike peptides, taken after COVID-19 vaccination. Receptor source: a human donor who received a COVID-19 vaccine. Each CDR3 is given with its conserved first and last residue. Fields, in order: CDR3 length, clone size, D gene, V gene, J gene, CDR3 DNA, CDR3 protein. A D gene is named only where the DNA matches it firmly. Part of the rows lack a size; the others show once, few, many or a class for expanded clones.

cdr3_length: 15; clone_size: NA; d_call: NA; v_call: TRBV24-1; j_call: TRBJ2-3; cdr3_nt: TGTGCCACCAGTGATCCGACTAGATCCACAGATACGCAGTATTTT; cdr3_aa: CATSDPTRSTDTQYF
cdr3_length: 15; clone_size: NA; d_call: NA; v_call: TRBV5-1; j_call: TRBJ2-1; cdr3_nt: TGCGCCAGCAGACTTAAGGTTAGCTCCTACAATGAGCAGTTCTTC; cdr3_aa: CASRLKVSSYNEQFF
cdr3_length: 15; clone_size: NA; d_call: TRBD1; v_call: TRBV5-1; j_call: TRBJ1-1; cdr3_nt: TGCGCCAGCAGAAGCGGGACAGTCCTGAACACTGAAGCTTTCTTT; cdr3_aa: CASRSGTVLNTEAFF
cdr3_length: 16; clone_size: NA; d_call: TRBD2; v_call: TRBV7-3; j_call: TRBJ2-3; cdr3_nt: TGTGCCAGCAGCTTCCAACCTGGGGGGGTAACAGATACGCAGTATTTT; cdr3_aa: CASSFQPGGVTDTQYF
cdr3_length: 17; clone_size: NA; d_call: TRBD2; v_call: TRBV4-2; j_call: TRBJ2-3; cdr3_nt: TGTGCCAGCAGCCAAGATAAGGGTAGCGGGGGAACAGATACGCAGTATTTT; cdr3_aa: CASSQDKGSGGTDTQYF
cdr3_length: 14; clone_size: NA; d_call: TRBD1; v_call: TRBV5-1; j_call: TRBJ1-2; cdr3_nt: TGCGCCAGCAGGTCCCGGGACAGGGAACATGGCTACACCTTC; cdr3_aa: CASRSRDREHGYTF
cdr3_length: 13; clone_size: once; d_call: TRBD1; v_call: TRBV24-1; j_call: TRBJ2-5; cdr3_nt: TGTGCCACCATGGGACAGGCTACAGGGACCCAGTACTTC; cdr3_aa: CATMGQATGTQYF
cdr3_length: 15; clone_size: NA; d_call: NA; v_call: TRBV19; j_call: TRBJ1-2; cdr3_nt: TGTGCCAGTAGTACAGATTGGGGGGCTGGCTATGGCTACACCTTC; cdr3_aa: CASSTDWGAGYGYTF
cdr3_length: 16; clone_size: NA; d_call: NA; v_call: TRBV7-9; j_call: TRBJ1-1; cdr3_nt: TGTGCCAGCAGACTTGGCCTCAAGAGGGCGAACACTGAAGCTTTCTTT; cdr3_aa: CASRLGLKRANTEAFF
cdr3_length: 16; clone_size: NA; d_call: NA; v_call: TRBV6-2/TRBV6-3; j_call: TRBJ1-2; cdr3_nt: TGTGCCAGCAGTTACTCGAGAGCAGCCACTAACTATGGCTACACCTTC; cdr3_aa: CASSYSRAATNYGYTF
cdr3_length: 11; clone_size: NA; d_call: NA; v_call: TRBV19; j_call: TRBJ1-2; cdr3_nt: TGTGCCAGCAGATACAGGGATGGCTACACCTTC; cdr3_aa: CASRYRDGYTF
cdr3_length: 13; clone_size: NA; d_call: NA; v_call: TRBV19; j_call: TRBJ1-2; cdr3_nt: TGTGCCAGTAGTATAGGGGACCCTCTGGGCTACACCTTC; cdr3_aa: CASSIGDPLGYTF
cdr3_length: 15; clone_size: NA; d_call: NA; v_call: TRBV24-1; j_call: TRBJ2-1; cdr3_nt: TGTGCCACCAGTGATTCTTCTGGCTCCTACAATGAGCAGTTCTTC; cdr3_aa: CATSDSSGSYNEQFF
cdr3_length: 18; clone_size: NA; d_call: TRBD1; v_call: TRBV7-8; j_call: TRBJ1-2; cdr3_nt: TGTGCCAGCAGCCCCCTGGTGTTCGGGACAGGGGGGAACTATGGCTACACCTTC; cdr3_aa: CASSPLVFGTGGNYGYTF
cdr3_length: 13; clone_size: NA; d_call: NA; v_call: TRBV7-7; j_call: TRBJ1-1; cdr3_nt: TGTGCCAGCAGCCAAGGACCTAACACTGAAGCTTTCTTT; cdr3_aa: CASSQGPNTEAFF
cdr3_length: 16; clone_size: NA; d_call: NA; v_call: TRBV7-3; j_call: TRBJ2-1; cdr3_nt: TGTGCCAGCAGCTTAATACCACAGCGCGGGTCCAATGAGCAGTTCTTC; cdr3_aa: CASSLIPQRGSNEQFF
cdr3_length: 15; clone_size: NA; d_call: NA; v_call: TRBV7-8; j_call: TRBJ1-1; cdr3_nt: TGTGCCAGCAGCTTAGCGGCCGGGGGGAGCACTGAAGCTTTCTTT; cdr3_aa: CASSLAAGGSTEAFF
cdr3_length: 15; clone_size: NA; d_call: TRBD1; v_call: TRBV7-9; j_call: TRBJ2-1; cdr3_nt: TGTGCCAGCAGCCGACAGGGGGCGAATGGAAATGAGCAGTTCTTC; cdr3_aa: CASSRQGANGNEQFF
cdr3_length: 13; clone_size: NA; d_call: NA; v_call: TRBV10-1; j_call: TRBJ1-1; cdr3_nt: TGCGCCAGCAGTCGGATGGTAGGGACTGAAGCTTTCTTT; cdr3_aa: CASSRMVGTEAFF
cdr3_length: 11; clone_size: NA; d_call: NA; v_call: TRBV15; j_call: TRBJ1-2; cdr3_nt: TGTGCCACCAGCATCAATGGGGGCTACACCTTC; cdr3_aa: CATSINGGYTF
cdr3_length: 14; clone_size: NA; d_call: NA; v_call: TRBV6-6; j_call: TRBJ2-3; cdr3_nt: TGTGCCAGCAGTTACTCACGCGGTACAGATACGCAGTATTTT; cdr3_aa: CASSYSRGTDTQYF
cdr3_length: 18; clone_size: NA; d_call: NA; v_call: TRBV6-2/TRBV6-3; j_call: TRBJ2-6; cdr3_nt: TGTGCCAGCAGTTACGAATCAAGACTGAGCTCTGGGGCCAACGTCCTGACTTTC; cdr3_aa: CASSYESRLSSGANVLTF
cdr3_length: 14; clone_size: NA; d_call: NA; v_call: TRBV7-2; j_call: TRBJ2-3; cdr3_nt: TGTGCCAGCGGGGCGGGGATTAGCACAGATACGCAGTATTTT; cdr3_aa: CASGAGISTDTQYF
cdr3_length: 15; clone_size: NA; d_call: TRBD1; v_call: TRBV18; j_call: TRBJ1-1; cdr3_nt: TGTGCCAGCTCACCGGGCGACAGGGTGGACACTGAAGCTTTCTTT; cdr3_aa: CASSPGDRVDTEAFF
cdr3_length: 16; clone_size: NA; d_call: TRBD2; v_call: TRBV18; j_call: TRBJ2-3; cdr3_nt: TGTGCCAGCTCACCTCTAGCGGGGGGGCGCACAGATACGCAGTATTTT; cdr3_aa: CASSPLAGGRTDTQYF
cdr3_length: 14; clone_size: NA; d_call: TRBD1; v_call: TRBV7-9; j_call: TRBJ1-4; cdr3_nt: TGTGCCAGCAGGGGGACAGCTGCTAATGAAAAACTGTTTTTT; cdr3_aa: CASRGTAANEKLFF
cdr3_length: 15; clone_size: few; d_call: TRBD1; v_call: TRBV7-2; j_call: TRBJ1-2; cdr3_nt: TGTGCCAGCAGCCCCCGGGAGGGGGCGTTCTATGGCTACACCTTC; cdr3_aa: CASSPREGAFYGYTF
cdr3_length: 18; clone_size: NA; d_call: TRBD2; v_call: TRBV6-4; j_call: TRBJ2-1; cdr3_nt: TGTGCCAGCAGTGACTCGGGACTAGCGGGGGGGCCGGTCAATGAGCAGTTCTTC; cdr3_aa: CASSDSGLAGGPVNEQFF
cdr3_length: 16; clone_size: NA; d_call: NA; v_call: TRBV5-1; j_call: TRBJ2-5; cdr3_nt: TGCGCCAGCAGCTTGGATTACAGGAGGCTTGGGGAGACCCAGTACTTC; cdr3_aa: CASSLDYRRLGETQYF
cdr3_length: 13; clone_size: NA; d_call: NA; v_call: TRBV11-2; j_call: TRBJ2-5; cdr3_nt: TGTGCCAGCAGCTTCGGGAGCCAAGAGACCCAGTACTTC; cdr3_aa: CASSFGSQETQYF
cdr3_length: 16; clone_size: NA; d_call: TRBD2; v_call: TRBV19; j_call: TRBJ2-3; cdr3_nt: TGTGCCAGTAGTATCCGGCCCAGCGGGGGCACAGATACGCAGTATTTT; cdr3_aa: CASSIRPSGGTDTQYF
cdr3_length: 15; clone_size: NA; d_call: NA; v_call: TRBV6-5; j_call: TRBJ2-1; cdr3_nt: TGTGCCAGCCGTAGCCGCCGGGACTTATACAATGAGCAGTTCTTC; cdr3_aa: CASRSRRDLYNEQFF
cdr3_length: 18; clone_size: NA; d_call: TRBD2; v_call: TRBV6-1; j_call: TRBJ2-5; cdr3_nt: TGTGCCAGCAGTGGTAGGCGTTGGACTAGCGGGGGGCCGGAGACCCAGTACTTC; cdr3_aa: CASSGRRWTSGGPETQYF